This TCR beta chain emerged from a study of early T cells in non-severe SARS-CoV-2 infection. Across the study: Sequenced bulk RNA came from whole blood that was unsorted, and chains were unpaired. Study-level results: Database matching using VDJdb favored anti-spike CD8 responses, with private and CD4 specificities left missing.

Individually, cDNA molecules had unique molecular identifiers attached to them. TCRdb called the 5' RACE reads again in MiXCR, with one record for every CDR3 protein. The sample includes under 100,000 distinct CDR3 sequences, approximately 10% of them seen just once. As concerns this clonotype: Its specificity is not known.

CDR3 size: 15 residues. The J segment lost 7 bases and the V segment lost 1 base, leaving 7 bases of the junction unmatched. CDR1 is SGHVS, CDR2 FNYEAQ, per germline. The gene calls are TRBV7-6 and TRBJ2-1; 7 positions match TRBD2. Sequencing input: whole blood. The sequence derives from an adult who was a healthcare worker with PCR-confirmed SARS-CoV-2 infection or an uninfected control (not recorded which). CDR3 coding DNA: TGTGCCAGCAGCTTAGTAACGGGAGGCACTAATGAGCAGTTCTTC. The encoded protein is CASSLVTGGTNEQFF.